This T cell receptor beta chain was captured by sequencing in a study of cytomegalovirus exposure and HLA in healthy donors. Study conclusions and caveats: A few V segments could not be told apart, such as TRBV6-2 and TRBV6-3, and were left out. Later on, a genetic analysis was performed. It linked a missense variant in DCLRE1C with V- and J-gene trimming of TCR beta.

Comment on this clone: Its antigen is not known.

Researchers ran the PCR with 60 Vbeta and 13 Jbeta primers. TCRdb's table, derived via immunoSEQ multiplex PCR, lists solely in-frame clones and lacks some. Found here are approximately 240,000 clones, 77% of them singletons; the top ten hold around 2.9%. The V and J ends lost 5 bases and 7 bases, in that order; junction bases with no gene match: 9. Germline CDR1 SGHTA, CDR2 FQGNSA. This CDR3 has 15 amino acids. The receptor was derived from an older woman in good health and CMV-seropositive. Sequencing used PBMCs. V and J are TRBV7-2 and TRBJ2-1; 9 bases fit TRBD1. This chain's CDR3 is CASSHRDREWNEQFF. For the CDR3, the DNA is TGTGCCAGCAGCCACCGGGACAGGGAGTGGAATGAGCAGTTCTTC.